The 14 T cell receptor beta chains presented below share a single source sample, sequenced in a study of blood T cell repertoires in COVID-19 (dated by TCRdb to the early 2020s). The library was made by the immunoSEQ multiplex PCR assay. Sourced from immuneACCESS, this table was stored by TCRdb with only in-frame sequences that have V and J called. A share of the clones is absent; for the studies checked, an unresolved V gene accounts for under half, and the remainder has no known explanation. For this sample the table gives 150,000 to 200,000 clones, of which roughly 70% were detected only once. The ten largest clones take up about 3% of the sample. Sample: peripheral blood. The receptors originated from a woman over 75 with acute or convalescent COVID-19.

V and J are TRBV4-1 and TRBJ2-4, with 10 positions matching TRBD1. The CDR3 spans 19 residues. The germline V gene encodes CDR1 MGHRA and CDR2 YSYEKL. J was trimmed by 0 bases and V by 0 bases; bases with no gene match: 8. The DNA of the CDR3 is TGCGCCAGCAGCCAAGACGGACAGGGGGGGCCTTTAGCCAAAAACATTCAGTACTTC. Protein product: CASSQDGQGGPLAKNIQYF.

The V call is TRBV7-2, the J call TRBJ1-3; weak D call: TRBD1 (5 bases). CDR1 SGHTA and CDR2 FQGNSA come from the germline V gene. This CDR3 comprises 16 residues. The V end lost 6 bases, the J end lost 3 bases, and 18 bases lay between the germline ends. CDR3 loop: CASSQARRGSGNTIYF. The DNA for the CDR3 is TGTGCCAGCAGTCAAGCCAGGCGGGGGAGTGGAAACACCATATATTTT. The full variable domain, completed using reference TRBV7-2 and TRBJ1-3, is GAGVSQSPSNKVTEKGKDVELRCDPISGHTALYWYRQSLGQGLEFLIYFQGNSAPDKSGLPSDRFSAERTGGSVSTLTIQRTQQEDSAVYLCASSQARRGSGNTIYFGEGSWLTVV.

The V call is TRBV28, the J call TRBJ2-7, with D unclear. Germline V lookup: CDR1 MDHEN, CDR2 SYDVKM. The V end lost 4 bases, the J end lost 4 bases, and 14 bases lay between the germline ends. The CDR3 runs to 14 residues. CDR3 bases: TGTGCCAGCAGTTCCGCTCGCGATCCTTACGAGCAGTACTTC. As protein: CASSSARDPYEQYF.

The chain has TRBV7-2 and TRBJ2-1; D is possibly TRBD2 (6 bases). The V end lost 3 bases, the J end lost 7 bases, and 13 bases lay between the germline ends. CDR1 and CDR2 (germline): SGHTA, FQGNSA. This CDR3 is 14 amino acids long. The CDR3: CASSFGRGWNEQFF. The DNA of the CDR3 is TGTGCCAGCAGCTTCGGCCGGGGGTGGAATGAGCAGTTCTTC.

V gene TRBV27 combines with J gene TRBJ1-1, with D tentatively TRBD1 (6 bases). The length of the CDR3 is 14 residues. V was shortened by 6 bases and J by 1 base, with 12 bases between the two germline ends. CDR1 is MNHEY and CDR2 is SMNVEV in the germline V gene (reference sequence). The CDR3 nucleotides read TGTGCCAGCAGGCCAGGGGTAAGGAACACTGAAGCTTTCTTT. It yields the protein CASRPGVRNTEAFF.

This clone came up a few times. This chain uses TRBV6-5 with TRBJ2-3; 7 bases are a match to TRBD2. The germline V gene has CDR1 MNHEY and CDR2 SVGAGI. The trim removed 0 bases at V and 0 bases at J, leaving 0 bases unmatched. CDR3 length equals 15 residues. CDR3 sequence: CASSYSSGSTDTQYF. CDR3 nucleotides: TGTGCCAGCAGTTACTCTAGCGGGAGCACAGATACGCAGTATTTT.

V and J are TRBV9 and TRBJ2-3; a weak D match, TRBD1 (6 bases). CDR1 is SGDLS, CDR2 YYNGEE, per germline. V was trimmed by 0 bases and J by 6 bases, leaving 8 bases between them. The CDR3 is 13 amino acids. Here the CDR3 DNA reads TGTGCCAGCAGCGTAGAGAGGGGGGATACGCAGTATTTT. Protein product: CASSVERGDTQYF.

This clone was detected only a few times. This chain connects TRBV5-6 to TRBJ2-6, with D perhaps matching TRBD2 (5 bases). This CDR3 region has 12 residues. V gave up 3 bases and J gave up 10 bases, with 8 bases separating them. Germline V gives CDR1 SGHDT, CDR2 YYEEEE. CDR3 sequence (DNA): TGTGCCAGCAGCTGGACTTCGAACGTCCTGACTTTC. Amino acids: CASSWTSNVLTF.

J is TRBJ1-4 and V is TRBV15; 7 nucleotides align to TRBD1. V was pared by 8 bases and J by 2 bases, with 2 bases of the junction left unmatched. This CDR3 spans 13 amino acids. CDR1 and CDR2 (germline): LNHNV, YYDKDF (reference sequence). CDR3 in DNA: TGTGCCACCTCGGGACAGACTAATGAAAAACTGTTTTTT. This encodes CATSGQTNEKLFF. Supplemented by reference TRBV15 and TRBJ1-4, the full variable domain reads DAMVIQNPRYQVTQFGKPVTLSCSQTLNHNVMYWYQQKSSQAPKLLFHYYDKDFNNEADTPDNFQSRRPNTSFCFLDIRSPGLGDTAMYLCATSGQTNEKLFFGSGTQLSVL.

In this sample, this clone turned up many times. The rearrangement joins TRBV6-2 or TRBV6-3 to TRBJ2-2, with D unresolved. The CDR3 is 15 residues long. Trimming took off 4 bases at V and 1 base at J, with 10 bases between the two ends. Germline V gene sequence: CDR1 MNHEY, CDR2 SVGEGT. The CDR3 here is CASSSSYLNTGELFF. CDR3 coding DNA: TGTGCCAGCAGTTCGTCCTACCTGAACACCGGGGAGCTGTTTTTT.

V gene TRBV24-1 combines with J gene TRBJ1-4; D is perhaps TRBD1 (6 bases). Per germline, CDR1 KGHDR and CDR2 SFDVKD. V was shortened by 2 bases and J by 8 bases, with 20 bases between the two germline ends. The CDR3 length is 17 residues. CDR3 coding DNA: TGTGCCACCAGTGATTCGGGGCACAGGGATCCGGCAGAAAAACTGTTTTTT. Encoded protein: CATSDSGHRDPAEKLFF.

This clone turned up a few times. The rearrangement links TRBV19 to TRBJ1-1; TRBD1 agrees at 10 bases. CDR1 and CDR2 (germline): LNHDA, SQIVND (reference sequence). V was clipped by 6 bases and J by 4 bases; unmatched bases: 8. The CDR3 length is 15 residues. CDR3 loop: CASSPRQGAVTEAFF. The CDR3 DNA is TGTGCCAGTAGCCCGCGACAGGGGGCCGTCACTGAAGCTTTCTTT.

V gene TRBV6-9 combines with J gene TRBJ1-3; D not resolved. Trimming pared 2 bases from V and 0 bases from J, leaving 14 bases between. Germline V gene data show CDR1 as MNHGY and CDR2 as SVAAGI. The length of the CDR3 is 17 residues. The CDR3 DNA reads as TGTGCCAGCAGTTATATCCCCTCGGTCCTCTCTGGAAACACCATATATTTT. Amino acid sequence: CASSYIPSVLSGNTIYF.

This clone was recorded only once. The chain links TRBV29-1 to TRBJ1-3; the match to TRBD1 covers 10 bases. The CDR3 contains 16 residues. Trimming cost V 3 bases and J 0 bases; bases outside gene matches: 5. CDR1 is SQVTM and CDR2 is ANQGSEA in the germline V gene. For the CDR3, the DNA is TGCAGCGTTGATTCGGGACAGGGGAGCTCTGGAAACACCATATATTTT. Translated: CSVDSGQGSSGNTIYF.